The clone carrying this T cell receptor beta chain was seen more than once but under ten times. Its target is unknown. Germline lookup yields CDR1 LGHDT and CDR2 YNNKEL (reference sequence). The CDR3 totals 14 residues. V lost 5 bases and J 6 bases, leaving 14 bases between the germline ends. The sample comes from a study of CD8 T cells in ankylosing spondylitis. Whole-study results and caveats: Disease-linked clones were reportedly significantly enriched in matched ankylosing spondylitis synovial fluid. Some of these motif variants have turned up before, in reports on reactive arthritis synovial fluid and blood. CD8+ cells made up the disease-linked clones, which were relatively rare in peripheral blood.

Libraries for TCR beta were made by quantitative 5'-RACE with molecular barcodes. TCRdb independently ran MiXCR on the 5' RACE reads; one entry per CDR3 protein. The sample holds about 280,000 distinct CDR3 sequences, 20% seen once. This TCR was recovered from a male donor with ankylosing spondylitis or in good health (not recorded which). V is TRBV3-1 and J is TRBJ2-1, with TRBD2 as a possible D gene (6 bases). Sequenced material: blood, either unsorted or a sorted T cell fraction (not recorded which). In DNA, the CDR3 is TGTGCCAGCAGCAGCCCGGGACTCGTCAATGAGCAGTTCTTC. Translating it yields CASSSPGLVNEQFF.